These 11 T cell receptor beta chains were all obtained from the same sample, sequenced in a study of T cell repertoires in cytomegalovirus infection. Each CDR3 protein is one row after TCRdb ran MiXCR on the reads. The data hold around 260,000 distinct CDR3 sequences, with about a quarter observed a single time. What was sequenced was PBMCs. The origin of the receptors is a human donor in good health (CMV status not recorded). Some clones in this sample may be carry-over from other donors' samples.

This chain connects TRBV6-1 to TRBJ2-7, with unresolved D. The CDR3 has 13 residues. Trimming took 6 bases from V and 2 from J, leaving 11 bases between them. CDR1 and CDR2 from the germline V gene are MNHNS and SASEGT. The CDR3 coding sequence is TGTGCCAGCAGGTACGACGCGGCCTACGAGCAGTACTTC. Its protein is CASRYDAAYEQYF.

This clonotype was seen at least ten times. The chain has TRBV11-2 and TRBJ2-3; 8 bases line up with TRBD2. Unmatched junction bases numbered 12, after V lost 0 bases and J lost 1 base. The CDR3 runs 19 residues. Per the germline V gene, CDR1 is SGHAT and CDR2 is FQNNGV. CDR3 amino acids: CASSLEGRRGAKRTDTQYF. The CDR3 DNA reads as TGTGCCAGCAGCTTAGAAGGGCGGCGGGGGGCCAAACGCACAGATACGCAGTATTTT.

A word on this clonotype: This clone may be a read error of a much larger clone one base away. V gene TRBV6-8 combines with J gene TRBJ2-5; D possibly corresponds to TRBD1 (5 bases). Trimming pared 8 bases from V and 4 bases from J, leaving 17 bases between. The CDR3 contains 14 residues. The germline V gene has CDR1 MNHGY and CDR2 SAAAGT. The CDR3 region has the DNA TGTGCCAGCTGCGACAGAATCACGATAGAGACCCAGTACTTC. Translating gives CASCDRITIETQYF.

This clonotype was picked up many times. The V and J genes are TRBV27 and TRBJ1-6; tentative D call: TRBD1 (6 bases). The CDR3 is 19 residues long. The germline CDR1 and CDR2 sequences are MNHEY and SMNVEV (reference sequence). V was trimmed by 6 bases and J by 0 bases, leaving 21 bases between them. The CDR3 loop reads CASRQEGVGPSSYNSPLHF. Here the CDR3 DNA reads TGTGCCAGCAGGCAAGAGGGGGTGGGGCCAAGCTCCTATAATTCACCCCTCCACTTT.

This chain connects TRBV2 to TRBJ2-2; D is perhaps TRBD1 (6 bases). The V gene lost 7 bases and the J gene lost 1 base, with 19 bases spanning the gap. The germline V gene has CDR1 SNHLY and CDR2 FYNNEI. The CDR3 is 17 amino acids. CDR3 region: CASTKGPIQGNTGELFF. The CDR3, as DNA: TGTGCCAGCACCAAAGGCCCTATACAGGGGAACACCGGGGAGCTGTTTTTT.

This chain links TRBV28 with TRBJ1-2; D remains ambiguous. Germline values: CDR1 MDHEN, CDR2 SYDVKM. The CDR3 length is 11 residues. V was clipped by 4 bases and J by 6 bases, with 6 bases between them. The CDR3 DNA sequence: TGTGCCAGCAGTTCCACCGATGGCTACACCTTC. Translation: CASSSTDGYTF.

V is TRBV6-2 or TRBV6-3 and J is TRBJ2-5; D may be TRBD1 or TRBD2 (5 bases each). The V gene lost 6 bases and the J gene lost 5 bases, with 16 bases spanning the gap. The CDR3 is made up of 14 amino acids. Germline CDR1 and CDR2: MNHEY and SVGEGT. The CDR3 nucleotides are TGTGCCAGCAGGAAGGGACCGGTGGGTGAGACCCAGTACTTC. It specifies CASRKGPVGETQYF.

The table lists this clonotype with many counts. CDR3 DNA: TGTGCCAGCAGCCCTGGACAGGTTCAAAAACTGTTTTTT. It is translated as CASSPGQVQKLFF. The rearrangement links TRBV7-2 to TRBJ1-4, with 7 bases fitting TRBD1. The germline V gene has CDR1 SGHTA and CDR2 FQGNSA. The CDR3 sequence is 13 residues long. Trimming removed 5 bases from V and 9 bases from J; junction bases left unmatched: 6. Together with reference TRBV7-2 and TRBJ1-4, the CDR3 gives the full variable domain: GAGVSQSPSNKVTEKGKDVELRCDPISGHTALYWYRQSLGQGLEFLIYFQGNSAPDKSGLPSDRFSAERTGGSVSTLTIQRTQQEDSAVYLCASSPGQVQKLFFGSGTQLSVL.

J is TRBJ2-5 and V is TRBV7-2; TRBD1 aligns across 9 bases. This CDR3 has 15 residues. CDR1 SGHTA and CDR2 FQGNSA come from the germline V gene. V was clipped by 7 bases and J by 7 bases; unmatched bases: 13. This chain's CDR3 is CASTQGWDREGTQYF. Written as DNA, the CDR3 is TGTGCCAGCACCCAGGGATGGGACAGGGAAGGGACCCAGTACTTC.

This clonotype was seen only a few times. The CDR3 reads CASSLVAAEDSYEQYF. Here the CDR3 DNA reads TGTGCCAGCAGCTTAGTTGCAGCGGAGGACTCCTACGAGCAGTACTTC. The chain recombines TRBV7-8 with TRBJ2-7; the D gene is possibly TRBD2 (5 bases). This CDR3 contains 16 residues. V was clipped by 1 base and J by 0 bases, with 13 bases between them. In germline, CDR1 is SGHVS, CDR2 FQNEAQ.

The rearrangement links TRBV7-3 to TRBJ1-6; D is undetermined. There are 15 residues in the CDR3. Germline CDR1 SGHTA, CDR2 FQGTGA. Trimming removed 2 bases at V and 4 bases at J, with 9 bases between. The CDR3 spells CASSLRPEYNSPLHF. DNA for the CDR3: TGTGCCAGCAGCTTACGTCCTGAATATAATTCACCCCTCCACTTT. The full variable domain, with the rest looked up from reference TRBV7-3 and TRBJ1-6, is GAGVSQTPSNKVTEKGKYVELRCDPISGHTALYWYRQSLGQGPEFLIYFQGTGAADDSGLPNDRFFAVRPEGSVSTLKIQRTERGDSAVYLCASSLRPEYNSPLHFGNGTRLTVT.